The subject of this entry is one TCR beta chain. Its antigen is as yet unknown. The data belong to a study of cytomegalovirus exposure and HLA in healthy donors. General study findings and limits: Confirmation was obtained in vitro that a few CMV-associated chains are specific for CMV antigens. Cytomegalovirus association was listed for around 180 TCR beta chains.

Generated by immunoSEQ multiplex PCR, the TCRdb table keeps only in-frame clones and is missing some. The table lists tens of thousands of clones, more than 90% of them singletons, with roughly 1% in the top ten. Sequenced input: PBMCs. The receptor was isolated from a man younger than 35 in good health and CMV-seronegative.

CDR3 amino acids: CATSREGLSYEQYF. The DNA for the CDR3 is TGTGCCACTTCCAGGGAAGGCCTCTCCTACGAGCAGTACTTC. The chain employs TRBV6-1 and TRBJ2-7; maybe TRBD1 (5 bases). Trimming took off 10 bases at V and 0 bases at J, with 16 bases between the two ends. Looked up from germline, CDR1 is MNHNS and CDR2 is SASEGT. The CDR3 runs 14 residues.